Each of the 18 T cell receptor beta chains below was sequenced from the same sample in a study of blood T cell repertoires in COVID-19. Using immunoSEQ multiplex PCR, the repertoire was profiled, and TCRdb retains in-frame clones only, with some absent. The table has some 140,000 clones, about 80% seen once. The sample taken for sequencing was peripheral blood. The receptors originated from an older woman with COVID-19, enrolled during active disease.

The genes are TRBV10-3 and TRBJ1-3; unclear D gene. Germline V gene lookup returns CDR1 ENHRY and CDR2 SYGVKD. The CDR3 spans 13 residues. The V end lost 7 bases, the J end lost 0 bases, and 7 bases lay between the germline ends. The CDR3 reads CAITGVSGNTIYF. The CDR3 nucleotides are TGTGCCATCACCGGGGTCTCTGGAAACACCATATATTTT.

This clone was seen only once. The CDR3 region has the DNA TGTGCCAGCAGACAGACAGGGGTACCTGGAAACACCATATATTTT. Translation gives CASRQTGVPGNTIYF. This chain connects TRBV6-5 to TRBJ1-3; 8 bases agree with TRBD1. The V gene's germline CDR1 is MNHEY and CDR2 SVGAGI. The V gene end was trimmed by 6 bases and the J gene end by 2 bases; junction bases not matched to a gene: 6. The CDR3 spans 15 residues.

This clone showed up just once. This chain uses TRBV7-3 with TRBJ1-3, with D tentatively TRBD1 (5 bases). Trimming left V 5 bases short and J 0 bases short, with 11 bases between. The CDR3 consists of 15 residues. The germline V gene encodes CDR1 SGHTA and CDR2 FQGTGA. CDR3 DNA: TGTGCCAGCAGCCTCGACAGCCGCTCTGGAAACACCATATATTTT. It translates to CASSLDSRSGNTIYF.

The DNA of the CDR3 is TGTGCCAGCAAACGGGGGGGACAGGGGGGCCATGAGCAGTTCTTC. Its translation: CASKRGGQGGHEQFF. The rearrangement links TRBV6-6 to TRBJ2-1, with TRBD1 matching over 11 bases. Per the germline V gene, CDR1 is MNHNY and CDR2 is SVGAGI (reference sequence). The J segment lost 8 bases and the V segment lost 7 bases, leaving 10 bases of the junction unmatched. This CDR3 is 15 amino acids long.

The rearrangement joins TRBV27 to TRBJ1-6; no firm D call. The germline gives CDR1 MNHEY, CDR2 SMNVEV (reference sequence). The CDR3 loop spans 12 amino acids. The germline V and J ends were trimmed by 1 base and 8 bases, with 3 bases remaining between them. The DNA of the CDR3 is TGTGCCAGCAGTTTATTAGATTCACCCCTCCACTTT. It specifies CASSLLDSPLHF.

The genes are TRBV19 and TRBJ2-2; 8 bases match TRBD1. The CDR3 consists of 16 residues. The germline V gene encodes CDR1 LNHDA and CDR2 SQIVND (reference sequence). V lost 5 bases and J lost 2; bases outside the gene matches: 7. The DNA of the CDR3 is TGTGCCAGTAGTGTCCTGACAGGGGTTAACACCGGGGAGCTGTTTTTT. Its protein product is CASSVLTGVNTGELFF. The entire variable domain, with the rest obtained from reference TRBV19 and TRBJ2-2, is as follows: DGGITQSPKYLFRKEGQNVTLSCEQNLNHDAMYWYRQDPGQGLRLIYYSQIVNDFQKGDIAEGYSVSREKKESFPLTVTSAQKNPTAFYLCASSVLTGVNTGELFFGEGSRLTVL.

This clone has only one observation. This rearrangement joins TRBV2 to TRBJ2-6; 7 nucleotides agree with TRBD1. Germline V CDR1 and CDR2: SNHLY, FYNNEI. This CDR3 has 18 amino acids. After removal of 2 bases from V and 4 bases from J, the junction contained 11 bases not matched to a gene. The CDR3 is CASSESTYTGAGANVLTF. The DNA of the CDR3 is TGTGCCAGCAGTGAATCGACGTACACAGGGGCCGGGGCCAACGTCCTGACTTTC.

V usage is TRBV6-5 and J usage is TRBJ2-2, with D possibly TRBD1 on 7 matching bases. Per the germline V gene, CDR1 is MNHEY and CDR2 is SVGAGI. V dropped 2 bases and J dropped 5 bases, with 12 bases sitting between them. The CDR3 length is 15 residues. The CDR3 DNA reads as TGTGCCAGCAGTTACGGGCAGGGGGGAACCGGGGAGCTGTTTTTT. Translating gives CASSYGQGGTGELFF.

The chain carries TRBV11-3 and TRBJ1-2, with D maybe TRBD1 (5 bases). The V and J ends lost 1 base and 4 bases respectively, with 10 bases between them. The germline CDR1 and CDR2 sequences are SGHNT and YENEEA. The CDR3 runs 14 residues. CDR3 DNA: TGTGCCAGCAGCTTAGTTGGGGCTTTCTATGGCTACACCTTC. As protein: CASSLVGAFYGYTF.

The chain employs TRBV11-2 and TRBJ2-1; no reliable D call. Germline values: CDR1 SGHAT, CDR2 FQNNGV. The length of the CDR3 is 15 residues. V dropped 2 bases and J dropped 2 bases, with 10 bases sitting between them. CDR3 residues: CASSLKRSPYNEQFF. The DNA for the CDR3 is TGTGCCAGCAGCTTAAAGAGAAGTCCCTACAATGAGCAGTTCTTC.

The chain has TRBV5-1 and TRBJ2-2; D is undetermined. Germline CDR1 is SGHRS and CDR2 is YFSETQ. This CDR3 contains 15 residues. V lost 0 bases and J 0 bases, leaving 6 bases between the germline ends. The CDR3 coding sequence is TGCGCCAGCAGCTTGGTACAAACGAACACCGGGGAGCTGTTTTTT. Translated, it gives CASSLVQTNTGELFF.

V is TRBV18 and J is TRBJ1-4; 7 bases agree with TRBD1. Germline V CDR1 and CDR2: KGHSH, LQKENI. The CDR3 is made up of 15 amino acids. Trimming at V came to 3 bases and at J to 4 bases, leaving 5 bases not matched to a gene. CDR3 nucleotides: TGTGCCAGCTCACCTCCGGGACAGATTAATGAAAAACTGTTTTTT. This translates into CASSPPGQINEKLFF.

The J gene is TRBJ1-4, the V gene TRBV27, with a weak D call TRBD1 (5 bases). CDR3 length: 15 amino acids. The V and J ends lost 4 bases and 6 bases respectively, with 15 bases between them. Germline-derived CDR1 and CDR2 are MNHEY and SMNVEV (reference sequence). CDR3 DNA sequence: TGTGCCAGCAGTTCCCCGGCGGAAGGGGATGAAAAACTGTTTTTT. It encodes CASSSPAEGDEKLFF.

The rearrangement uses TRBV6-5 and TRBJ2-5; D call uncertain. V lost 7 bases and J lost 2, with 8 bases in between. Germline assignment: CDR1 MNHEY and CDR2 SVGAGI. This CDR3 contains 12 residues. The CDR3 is CASMPQQETQYF. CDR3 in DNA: TGTGCCAGCATGCCGCAGCAAGAGACCCAGTACTTC.

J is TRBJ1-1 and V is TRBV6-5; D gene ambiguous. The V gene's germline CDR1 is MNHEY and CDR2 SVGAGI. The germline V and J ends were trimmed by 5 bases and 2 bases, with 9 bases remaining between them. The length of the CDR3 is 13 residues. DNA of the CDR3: TGTGCCAGCAGTCCCACCACTAACACTGAAGCTTTCTTT. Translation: CASSPTTNTEAFF.

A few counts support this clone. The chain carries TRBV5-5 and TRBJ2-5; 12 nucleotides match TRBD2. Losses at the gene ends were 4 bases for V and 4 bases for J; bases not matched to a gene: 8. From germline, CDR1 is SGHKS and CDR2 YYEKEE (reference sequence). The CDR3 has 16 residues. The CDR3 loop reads CASSETSGRSGETQYF. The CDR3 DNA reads TGTGCCAGCAGCGAGACTAGCGGGAGATCCGGAGAGACCCAGTACTTC.

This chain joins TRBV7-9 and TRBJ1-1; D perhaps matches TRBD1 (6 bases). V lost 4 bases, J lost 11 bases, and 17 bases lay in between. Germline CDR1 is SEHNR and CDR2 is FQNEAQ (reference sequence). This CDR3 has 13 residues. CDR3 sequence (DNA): TGTGCCAGCAGCTGGGAGGGAGGGGGAATCGCTTTCTTT. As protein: CASSWEGGGIAFF. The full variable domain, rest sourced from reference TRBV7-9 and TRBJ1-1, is DTGVSQNPRHKITKRGQNVTFRCDPISEHNRLYWYRQTLGQGPEFLTYFQNEAQLEKSRLLSDRFSAERPKGSFSTLEIQRTEQGDSAMYLCASSWEGGGIAFFGQGTRLTVV.

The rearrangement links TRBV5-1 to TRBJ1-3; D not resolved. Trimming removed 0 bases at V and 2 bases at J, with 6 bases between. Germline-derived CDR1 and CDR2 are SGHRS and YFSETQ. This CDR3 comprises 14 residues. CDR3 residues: CASSLAETGNTIYF. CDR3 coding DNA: TGCGCCAGCAGCTTGGCAGAAACTGGAAACACCATATATTTT.